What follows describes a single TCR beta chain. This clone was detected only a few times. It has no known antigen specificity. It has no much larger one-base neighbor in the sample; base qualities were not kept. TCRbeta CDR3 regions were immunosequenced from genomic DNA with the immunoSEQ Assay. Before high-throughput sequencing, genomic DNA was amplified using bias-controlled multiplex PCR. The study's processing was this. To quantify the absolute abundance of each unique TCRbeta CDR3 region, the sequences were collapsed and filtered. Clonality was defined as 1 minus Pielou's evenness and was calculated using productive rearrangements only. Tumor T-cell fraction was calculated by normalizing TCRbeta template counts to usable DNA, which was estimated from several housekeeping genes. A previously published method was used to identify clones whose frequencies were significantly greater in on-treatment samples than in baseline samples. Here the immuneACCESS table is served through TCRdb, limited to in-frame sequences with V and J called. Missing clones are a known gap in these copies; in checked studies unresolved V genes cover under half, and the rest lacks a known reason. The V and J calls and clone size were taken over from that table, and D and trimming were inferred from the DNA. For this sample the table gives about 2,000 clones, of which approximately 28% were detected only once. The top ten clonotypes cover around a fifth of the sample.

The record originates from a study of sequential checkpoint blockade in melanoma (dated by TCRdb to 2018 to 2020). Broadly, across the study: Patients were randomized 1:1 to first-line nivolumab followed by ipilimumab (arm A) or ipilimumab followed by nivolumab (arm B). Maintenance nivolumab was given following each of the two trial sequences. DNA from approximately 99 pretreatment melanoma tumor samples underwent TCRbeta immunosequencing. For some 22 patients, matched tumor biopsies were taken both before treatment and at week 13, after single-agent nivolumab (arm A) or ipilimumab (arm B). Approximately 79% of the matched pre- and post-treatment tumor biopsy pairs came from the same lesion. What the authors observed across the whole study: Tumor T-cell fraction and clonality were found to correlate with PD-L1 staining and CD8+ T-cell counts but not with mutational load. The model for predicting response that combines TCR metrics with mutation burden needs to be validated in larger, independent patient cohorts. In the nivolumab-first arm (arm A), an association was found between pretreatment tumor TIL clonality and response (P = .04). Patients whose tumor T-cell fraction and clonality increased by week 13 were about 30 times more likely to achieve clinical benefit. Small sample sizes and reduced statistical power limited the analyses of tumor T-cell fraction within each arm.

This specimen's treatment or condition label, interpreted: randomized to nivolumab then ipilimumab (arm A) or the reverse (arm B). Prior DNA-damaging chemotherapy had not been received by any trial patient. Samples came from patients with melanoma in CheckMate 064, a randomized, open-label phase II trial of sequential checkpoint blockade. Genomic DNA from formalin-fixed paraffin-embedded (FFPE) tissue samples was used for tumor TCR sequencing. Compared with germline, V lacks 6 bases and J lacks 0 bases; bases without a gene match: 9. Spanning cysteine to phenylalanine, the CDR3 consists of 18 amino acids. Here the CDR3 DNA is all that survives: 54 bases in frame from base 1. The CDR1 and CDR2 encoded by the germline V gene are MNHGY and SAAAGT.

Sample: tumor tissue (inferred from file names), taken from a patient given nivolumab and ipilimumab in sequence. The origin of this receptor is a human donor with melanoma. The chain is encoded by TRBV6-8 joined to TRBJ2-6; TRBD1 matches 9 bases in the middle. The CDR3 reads CASRDGQGQSSGANVLTF. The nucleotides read TGTGCCAGCAGGGACGGACAGGGGCAAAGCTCTGGGGCCAACGTCCTGACTTTC.